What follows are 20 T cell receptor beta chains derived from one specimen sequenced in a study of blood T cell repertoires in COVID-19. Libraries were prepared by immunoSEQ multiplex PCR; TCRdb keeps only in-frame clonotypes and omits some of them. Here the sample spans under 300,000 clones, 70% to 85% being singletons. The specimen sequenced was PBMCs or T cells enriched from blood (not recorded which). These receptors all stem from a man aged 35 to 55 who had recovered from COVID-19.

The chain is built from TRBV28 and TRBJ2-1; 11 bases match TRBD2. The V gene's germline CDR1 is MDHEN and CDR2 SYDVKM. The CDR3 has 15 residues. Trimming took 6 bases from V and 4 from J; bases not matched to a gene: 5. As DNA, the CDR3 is TGTGCCAGCAGCCCGACTAGCGGGGCTTACAATGAGCAGTTCTTC. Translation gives CASSPTSGAYNEQFF. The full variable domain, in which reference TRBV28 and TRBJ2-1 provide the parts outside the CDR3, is DVKVTQSSRYLVKRTGEKVFLECVQDMDHENMFWYRQDPGLGLRLIYFSYDVKMKEKGDIPEGYSVSREKKERFSLILESASTNQTSMYLCASSPTSGAYNEQFFGPGTRLTVL.

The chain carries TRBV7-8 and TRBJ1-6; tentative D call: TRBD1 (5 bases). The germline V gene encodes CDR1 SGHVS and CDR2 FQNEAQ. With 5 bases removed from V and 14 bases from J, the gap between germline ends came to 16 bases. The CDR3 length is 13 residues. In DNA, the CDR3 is TGTGCCAGCAGCCGGAAGGTACAGGCGGCCCTCCACTTT. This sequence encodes CASSRKVQAALHF.

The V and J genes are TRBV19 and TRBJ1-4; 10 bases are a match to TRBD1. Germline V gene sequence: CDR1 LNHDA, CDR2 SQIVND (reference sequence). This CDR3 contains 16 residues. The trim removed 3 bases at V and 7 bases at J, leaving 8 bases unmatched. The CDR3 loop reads CASSILRTGGSEKLFF. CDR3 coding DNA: TGTGCCAGTAGTATCCTAAGGACAGGGGGTAGTGAAAAACTGTTTTTT.

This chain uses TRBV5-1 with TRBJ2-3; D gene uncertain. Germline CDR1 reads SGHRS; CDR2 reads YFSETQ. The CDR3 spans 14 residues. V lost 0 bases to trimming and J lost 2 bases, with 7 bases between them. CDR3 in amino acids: CASSLAVFTDTQYF. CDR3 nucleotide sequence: TGCGCCAGCAGCTTGGCCGTCTTCACAGATACGCAGTATTTT.

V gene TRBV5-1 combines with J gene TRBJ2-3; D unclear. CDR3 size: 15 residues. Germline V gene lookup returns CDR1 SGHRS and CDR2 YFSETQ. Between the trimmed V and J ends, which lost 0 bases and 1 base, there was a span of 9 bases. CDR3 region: CASSLVGEGTDTQYF. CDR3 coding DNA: TGCGCCAGCAGCTTGGTAGGTGAGGGCACAGATACGCAGTATTTT.

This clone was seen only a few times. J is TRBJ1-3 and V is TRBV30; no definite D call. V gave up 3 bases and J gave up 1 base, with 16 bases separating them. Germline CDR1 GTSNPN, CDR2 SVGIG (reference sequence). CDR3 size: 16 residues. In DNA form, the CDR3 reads TGTGCCTGGAGCGGCGGTCCCGGGTCGTCTGGAAACACCATATATTTT. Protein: CAWSGGPGSSGNTIYF.

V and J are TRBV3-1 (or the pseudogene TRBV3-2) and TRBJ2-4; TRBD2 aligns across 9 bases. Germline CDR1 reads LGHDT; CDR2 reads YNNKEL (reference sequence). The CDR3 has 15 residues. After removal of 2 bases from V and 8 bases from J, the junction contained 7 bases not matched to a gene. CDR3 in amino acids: CASSQQASGADIQYF. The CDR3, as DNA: TGTGCCAGCAGCCAACAGGCTAGCGGGGCGGACATTCAGTACTTC.

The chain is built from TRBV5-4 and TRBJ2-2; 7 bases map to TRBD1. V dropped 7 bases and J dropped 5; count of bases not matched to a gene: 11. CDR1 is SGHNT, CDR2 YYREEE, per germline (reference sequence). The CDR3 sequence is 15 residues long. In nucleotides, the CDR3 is TGTGCCAGCCGACCTACAGGGGACGGAACCGGGGAGCTGTTTTTT. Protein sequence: CASRPTGDGTGELFF.

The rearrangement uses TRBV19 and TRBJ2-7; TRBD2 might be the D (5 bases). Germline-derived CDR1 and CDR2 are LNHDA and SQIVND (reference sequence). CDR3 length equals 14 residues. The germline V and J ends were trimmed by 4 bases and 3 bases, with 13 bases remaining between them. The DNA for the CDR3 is TGTGCCAGTAGTAAAGGACTGACTTACTACGAGCAGTACTTC. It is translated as CASSKGLTYYEQYF.

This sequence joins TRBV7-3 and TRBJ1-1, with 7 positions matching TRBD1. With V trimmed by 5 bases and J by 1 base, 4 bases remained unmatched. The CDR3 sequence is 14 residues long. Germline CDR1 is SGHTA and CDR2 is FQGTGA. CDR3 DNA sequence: TGTGCCAGCAGCCCACAGGGGCCGAACACTGAAGCTTTCTTT. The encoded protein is CASSPQGPNTEAFF.

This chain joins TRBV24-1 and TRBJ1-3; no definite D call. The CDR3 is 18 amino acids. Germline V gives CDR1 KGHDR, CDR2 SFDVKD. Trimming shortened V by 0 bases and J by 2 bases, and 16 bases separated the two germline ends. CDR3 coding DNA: TGTGCCACCAGTGATTTGCATGGTATAAGGAGAACTGGAAACACCATATATTTT. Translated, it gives CATSDLHGIRRTGNTIYF.

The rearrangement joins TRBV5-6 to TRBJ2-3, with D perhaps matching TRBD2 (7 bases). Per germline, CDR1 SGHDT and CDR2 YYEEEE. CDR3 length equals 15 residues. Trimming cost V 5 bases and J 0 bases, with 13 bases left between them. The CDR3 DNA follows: TGTGCCAGCAGACTTCGGGGGGCAAGCACAGATACGCAGTATTTT. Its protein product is CASRLRGASTDTQYF.

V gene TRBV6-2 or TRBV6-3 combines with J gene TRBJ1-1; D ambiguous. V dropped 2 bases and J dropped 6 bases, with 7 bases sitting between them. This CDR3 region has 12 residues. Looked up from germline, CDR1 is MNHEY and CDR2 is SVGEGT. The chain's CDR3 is CASSYQAAEAFF. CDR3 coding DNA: TGTGCCAGCAGTTACCAGGCCGCTGAAGCTTTCTTT.

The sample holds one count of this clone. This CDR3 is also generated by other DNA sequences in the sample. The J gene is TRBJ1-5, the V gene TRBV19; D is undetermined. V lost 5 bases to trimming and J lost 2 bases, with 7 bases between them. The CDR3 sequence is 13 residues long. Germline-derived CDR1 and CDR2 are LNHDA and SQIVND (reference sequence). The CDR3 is CASSLLGNQPQHF. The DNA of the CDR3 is TGTGCCAGTAGTCTCTTAGGCAATCAGCCCCAGCATTTT.

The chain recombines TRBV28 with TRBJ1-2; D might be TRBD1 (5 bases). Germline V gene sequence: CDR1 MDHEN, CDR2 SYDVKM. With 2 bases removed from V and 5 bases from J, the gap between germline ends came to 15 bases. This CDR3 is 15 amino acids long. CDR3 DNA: TGTGCCAGCAGTTTACGACAGAGTCTAGGGTATGGCTACACCTTC. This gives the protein CASSLRQSLGYGYTF.

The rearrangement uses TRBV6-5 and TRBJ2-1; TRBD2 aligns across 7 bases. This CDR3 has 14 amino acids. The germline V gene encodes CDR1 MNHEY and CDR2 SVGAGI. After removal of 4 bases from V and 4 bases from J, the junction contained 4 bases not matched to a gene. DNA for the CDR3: TGTGCCAGCAGTTCCCAGGGAGGGTACAATGAGCAGTTCTTC. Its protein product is CASSSQGGYNEQFF.

CDR3 sequence (DNA): TGTGCCAGCAGCTTATTGGCGGGGGCACTCACAGATACGCAGTATTTT. Protein product: CASSLLAGALTDTQYF. This chain connects TRBV7-6 to TRBJ2-3; weak D call: TRBD2 (7 bases). Trimming took 2 bases from V and 2 from J, leaving 14 bases between them. Germline V gene sequence: CDR1 SGHVS, CDR2 FNYEAQ. The CDR3 is 16 residues long.

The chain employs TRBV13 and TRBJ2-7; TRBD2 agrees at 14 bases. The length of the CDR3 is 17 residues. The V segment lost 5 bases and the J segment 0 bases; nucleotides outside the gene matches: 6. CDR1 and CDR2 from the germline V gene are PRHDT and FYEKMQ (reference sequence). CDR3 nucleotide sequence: TGTGCCAGCAGCCGGACTAGCGGGGGGTTGAGCTCCTACGAGCAGTACTTC. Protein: CASSRTSGGLSSYEQYF.

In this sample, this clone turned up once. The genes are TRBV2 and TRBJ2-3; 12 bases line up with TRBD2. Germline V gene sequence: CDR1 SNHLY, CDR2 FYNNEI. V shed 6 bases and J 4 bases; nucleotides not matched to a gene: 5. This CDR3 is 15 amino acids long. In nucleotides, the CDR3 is TGTGCCAGCAGCCGACTAGCGGGAGTACCAGATACGCAGTATTTT. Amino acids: CASSRLAGVPDTQYF. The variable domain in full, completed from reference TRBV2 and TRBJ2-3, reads EPEVTQTPSHQVTQMGQEVILRCVPISNHLYFYWYRQILGQKVEFLVSFYNNEISEKSEIFDDQFSVERPDGSNFTLKIRSTKLEDSAMYFCASSRLAGVPDTQYFGPGTRLTVL.

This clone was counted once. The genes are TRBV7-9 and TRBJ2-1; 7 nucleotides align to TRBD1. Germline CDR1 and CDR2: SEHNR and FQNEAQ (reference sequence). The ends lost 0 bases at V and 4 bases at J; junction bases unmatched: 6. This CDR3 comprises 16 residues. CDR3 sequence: CASSLAGGGAYNEQFF. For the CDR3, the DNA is TGTGCCAGCAGCTTAGCAGGGGGCGGAGCTTACAATGAGCAGTTCTTC.